This TCR beta chain was retrieved from a study of beta chain features in type 1 diabetes. This clone came up a few times. Germline CDR1 and CDR2: SNHLY and FYNNEI. The CDR3 runs 11 residues. The ends were cut back, 6 bases at V and 4 bases at J, with 7 bases in the middle. The isolated RNA, all of it, was reverse transcribed, so expressed TCRB transcripts were what got sequenced. Profiled with immunoSEQ multiplex PCR; TCRdb holds only in-frame clones, not every one. This sample has hundreds of thousands of clones; roughly 12% occur once, and the top ten carry 0.017%. The chain employs TRBV2 and TRBJ2-7, with D unresolved. The sample was naive CD4+ T cells from blood. This TCR came from a young man in good health. CDR3 sequence (DNA): TGTGCCAGCAGAGAGACTTACGAGCAGTACTTC. Amino acids: CASRETYEQYF.